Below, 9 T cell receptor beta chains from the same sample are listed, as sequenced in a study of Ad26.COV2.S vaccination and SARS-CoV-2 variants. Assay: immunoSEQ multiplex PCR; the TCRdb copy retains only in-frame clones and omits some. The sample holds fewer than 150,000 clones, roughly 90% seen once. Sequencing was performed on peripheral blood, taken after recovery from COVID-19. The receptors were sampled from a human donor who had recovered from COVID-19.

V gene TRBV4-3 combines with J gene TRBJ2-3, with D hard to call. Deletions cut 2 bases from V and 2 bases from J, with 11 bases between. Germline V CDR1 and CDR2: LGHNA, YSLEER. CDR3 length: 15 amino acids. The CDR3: CASSQRQVPTDTQYF. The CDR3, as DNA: TGCGCCAGCAGCCAACGGCAGGTTCCCACAGATACGCAGTATTTT.

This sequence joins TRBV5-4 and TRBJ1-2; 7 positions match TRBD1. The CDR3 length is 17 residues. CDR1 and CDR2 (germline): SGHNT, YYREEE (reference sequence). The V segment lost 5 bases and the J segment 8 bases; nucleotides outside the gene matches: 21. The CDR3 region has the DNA TGTGCCAGCAGTCTGGTCGGGACAGACCCTATGTTGGTAGGCTACACCTTC. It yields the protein CASSLVGTDPMLVGYTF.

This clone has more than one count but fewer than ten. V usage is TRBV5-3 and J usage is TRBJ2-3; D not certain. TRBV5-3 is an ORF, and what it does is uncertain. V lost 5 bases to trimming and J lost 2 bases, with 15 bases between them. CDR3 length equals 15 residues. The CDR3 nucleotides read TGTGCCAGAAGAACCGGCTGCGAAAACACAGATACGCAGTATTTT. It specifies CARRTGCENTDTQYF.

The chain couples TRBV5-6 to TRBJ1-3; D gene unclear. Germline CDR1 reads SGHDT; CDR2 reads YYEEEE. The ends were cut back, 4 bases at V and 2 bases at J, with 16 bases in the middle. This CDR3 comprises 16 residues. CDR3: CASSPTWVSPGNTIYF. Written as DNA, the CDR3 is TGTGCCAGCAGCCCGACTTGGGTATCCCCTGGAAACACCATATATTTT.

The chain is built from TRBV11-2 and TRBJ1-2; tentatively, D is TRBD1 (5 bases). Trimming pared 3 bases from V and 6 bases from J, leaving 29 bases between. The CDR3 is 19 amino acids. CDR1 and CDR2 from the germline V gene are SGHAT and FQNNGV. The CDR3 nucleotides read TGTGCCAGCAGCTTTGGGGGGAGGGAAGGAAGGGGTCTGAGGAATGGCTACACCTTC. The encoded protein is CASSFGGREGRGLRNGYTF.

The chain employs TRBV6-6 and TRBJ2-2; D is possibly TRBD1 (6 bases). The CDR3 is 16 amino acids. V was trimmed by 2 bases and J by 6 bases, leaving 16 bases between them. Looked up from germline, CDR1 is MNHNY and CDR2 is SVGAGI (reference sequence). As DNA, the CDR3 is TGTGCCAGCAGTTACGAGCAGGGGCCCACACCCGGGGAGCTGTTTTTT. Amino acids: CASSYEQGPTPGELFF.

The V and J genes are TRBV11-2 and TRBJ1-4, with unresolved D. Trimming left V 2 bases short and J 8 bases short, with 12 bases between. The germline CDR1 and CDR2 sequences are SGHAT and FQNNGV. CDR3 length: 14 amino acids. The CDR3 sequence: CASSLIRGSEKLFF. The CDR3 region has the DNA TGTGCCAGCAGCTTAATTCGAGGGAGCGAAAAACTGTTTTTT.

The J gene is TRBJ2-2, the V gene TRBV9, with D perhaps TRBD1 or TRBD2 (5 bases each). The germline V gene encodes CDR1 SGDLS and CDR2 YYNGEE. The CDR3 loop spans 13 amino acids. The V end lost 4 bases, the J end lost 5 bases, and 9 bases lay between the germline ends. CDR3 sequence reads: CASSSWGTGELFF. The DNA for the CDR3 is TGTGCCAGCAGCTCCTGGGGGACCGGGGAGCTGTTTTTT.

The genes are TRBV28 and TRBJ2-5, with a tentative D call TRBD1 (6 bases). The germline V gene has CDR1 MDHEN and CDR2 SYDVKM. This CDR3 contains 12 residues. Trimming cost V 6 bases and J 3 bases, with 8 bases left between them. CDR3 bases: TGTGCCAGCAGGCAGGGGAAAGAGACCCAGTACTTC. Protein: CASRQGKETQYF.